One and the same sample provided the 16 T cell receptor beta chains below, sequenced in a study of T cell responses to AZD1222 COVID-19 vaccine. Produced via immunoSEQ multiplex PCR; TCRdb's table is partial and in-frame only. Of about 150,000 clones listed, 88% are singletons. This material consisted of peripheral blood, taken on day 0 of AZD1222 vaccination. These receptors all stem from an adult in good health.

The rearrangement joins TRBV7-8 to TRBJ2-5; TRBD2 matches 9 bases. The CDR3 has 17 residues. The germline V gene encodes CDR1 SGHVS and CDR2 FQNEAQ. Trimming cost V 3 bases and J 7 bases; bases outside gene matches: 15. The CDR3 region is CASSFSASGGNFRTQYF. CDR3 bases: TGTGCCAGCAGCTTCTCGGCCAGCGGGGGGAACTTTCGGACCCAGTACTTC.

The V gene is TRBV5-8, the J gene TRBJ2-3, with 9 bases fitting TRBD1. J lost 3 bases, V lost 4 bases, and 6 bases had no gene match. The CDR3 contains 15 residues. The germline V gene has CDR1 SGHTS and CDR2 YDEGEE. CDR3 sequence reads: CASSPGTGLTDTQYF. The CDR3 region has the DNA TGTGCCAGCAGCCCCGGGACAGGGTTAACAGATACGCAGTATTTT.

This rearrangement joins TRBV28 to TRBJ1-1; maybe TRBD1 (6 bases). The germline V gene has CDR1 MDHEN and CDR2 SYDVKM. The CDR3 loop spans 13 amino acids. The ends were cut back, 6 bases at V and 1 base at J, with 9 bases in the middle. CDR3 in DNA: TGTGCCAGCAGGGGACATCAGAACACTGAAGCTTTCTTT. As protein: CASRGHQNTEAFF.

This clone was recorded once. The chain combines TRBV6-1 with TRBJ1-4; D is ambiguous. CDR3 size: 15 residues. CDR1 and CDR2 (germline): MNHNS, SASEGT. V was pared by 2 bases and J by 7 bases, with 14 bases between. The CDR3 DNA follows: TGTGCCAGCAGTGAATTATGGGTACGTGGTGAAAAACTGTTTTTT. The encoded protein is CASSELWVRGEKLFF.

DNA of the CDR3: TGTGCCAGCAGCTTCCTCCTCGGCGAGCAGTACTTC. This sequence encodes CASSFLLGEQYF. V is TRBV11-2 and J is TRBJ2-7; no definite D call. The CDR3 spans 12 residues. Trimming pared 3 bases from V and 6 bases from J, leaving 9 bases between. Germline CDR1 and CDR2: SGHAT and FQNNGV. Based on the CDR3 plus reference TRBV11-2 and TRBJ2-7, the full variable domain is EAGVAQSPRYKIIEKRQSVAFWCNPISGHATLYWYQQILGQGPKLLIQFQNNGVVDDSQLPKDRFSAERLKGVDSTLKIQPAKLEDSAVYLCASSFLLGEQYFGPGTRLTVT.

The rearrangement joins TRBV5-1 to TRBJ1-1; D not resolved. The CDR3 covers 11 residues. The V end was cut by 6 bases, the J end by 3 bases, with 6 bases between. The germline V gene has CDR1 SGHRS and CDR2 YFSETQ. CDR3 bases: TGCGCCAGCATCGGGGACACTGAAGCTTTCTTT. It is translated as CASIGDTEAFF.

This clone was recorded once. This sequence joins TRBV9 and TRBJ2-2; D unclear. The germline V gene has CDR1 SGDLS and CDR2 YYNGEE. CDR3 length: 13 residues. V was clipped by 0 bases and J by 6 bases, with 6 bases between them. In nucleotides, the CDR3 is TGTGCCAGCAGCGTAGATATGGCCGGGGAGCTGTTTTTT. It yields the protein CASSVDMAGELFF.

CDR3 region: CASRETWANTGELFF. In DNA, the CDR3 is TGTGCCAGCAGAGAGACCTGGGCCAACACCGGGGAGCTGTTTTTT. J is TRBJ2-2 and V is TRBV6-5; unclear D gene. The CDR3 is 15 residues long. The V gene's germline CDR1 is MNHEY and CDR2 SVGAGI. Between the trimmed V and J ends, which lost 6 bases and 2 bases, there was a span of 13 bases.

The V call is TRBV18, the J call TRBJ2-5; D perhaps matches TRBD1 (5 bases). Trimming removed 3 bases from V and 4 bases from J, with 15 bases in between. CDR3 length equals 15 residues. The germline V gene has CDR1 KGHSH and CDR2 LQKENI. In DNA, the CDR3 is TGTGCCAGCTCACCCACAGGCGCAGGGCCAGAGACCCAGTACTTC. It yields the protein CASSPTGAGPETQYF.

This rearrangement joins TRBV11-2 to TRBJ2-5; unclear D gene. From germline, CDR1 is SGHAT and CDR2 FQNNGV. V was shortened by 5 bases and J by 5 bases, with 15 bases between the two germline ends. The length of the CDR3 is 14 residues. The CDR3 reads CASSPSYLGETQYF. For the CDR3, the DNA is TGTGCCAGCAGCCCCTCCTATCTAGGGGAGACCCAGTACTTC.

The chain carries TRBV7-9 and TRBJ1-2, with a weak D call TRBD1 (6 bases). The germline gives CDR1 SEHNR, CDR2 FQNEAQ (reference sequence). The CDR3 sequence is 13 residues long. Trimming left V 7 bases short and J 4 bases short, with 13 bases between. The CDR3 sequence is CASIQGHGYGYTF. CDR3 nucleotide sequence: TGTGCCAGCATCCAGGGACACGGCTATGGCTACACCTTC.

The CDR3 loop is CASIQGAGDTQYF. CDR3 DNA sequence: TGTGCCAGTATTCAGGGGGCCGGAGATACGCAGTATTTT. The chain employs TRBV19 and TRBJ2-3, with 8 bases aligning to TRBD1. J lost 5 bases, V lost 7 bases, and 5 bases had no gene match. Germline V CDR1 and CDR2: LNHDA, SQIVND (reference sequence). This CDR3 is 13 amino acids long.

The gene calls are TRBV19 and TRBJ2-5; D is possibly TRBD1 or TRBD2 (6 bases each). Germline loops: CDR1 LNHDA, CDR2 SQIVND (reference sequence). This CDR3 contains 15 residues. V was clipped by 2 bases and J by 1 base, with 11 bases between them. The CDR3 bases are TGTGCCAGTAGTATATTTGAGGGGGGCCAAGAGACCCAGTACTTC. Protein: CASSIFEGGQETQYF.

The chain recombines TRBV4-1 with TRBJ2-5; TRBD1 or TRBD2 may be the D gene (6 bases each). V lost 0 bases, J lost 5 bases, and 16 bases lay in between. Germline lookup yields CDR1 MGHRA and CDR2 YSYEKL. The CDR3 is 16 residues long. The CDR3 coding sequence is TGCGCCAGCAGCCAAGATTTCCCCGGGGGCCGGGAGACCCAGTACTTC. It yields the protein CASSQDFPGGRETQYF.

The V call is TRBV5-5, the J call TRBJ2-1; 11 bases align to TRBD2. The CDR3 extends over 15 amino acids. The germline CDR1 and CDR2 sequences are SGHKS and YYEKEE (reference sequence). V gave up 3 bases and J gave up 3 bases; unmatched junction bases: 2. The CDR3 sequence: CASSYGTSGYNEQFF. The CDR3 coding sequence is TGTGCCAGCAGCTATGGGACTAGCGGCTACAATGAGCAGTTCTTC. The full variable domain, with the rest looked up from reference TRBV5-5 and TRBJ2-1, is DAGVTQSPTHLIKTRGQQVTLRCSPISGHKSVSWYQQVLGQGPQFIFQYYEKEERGRGNFPDRFSARQFPNYSSELNVNALLLGDSALYLCASSYGTSGYNEQFFGPGTRLTVL.

The chain is built from TRBV4-1 and TRBJ1-2; possibly TRBD1 for D (5 bases). CDR1 is MGHRA, CDR2 YSYEKL, per germline. Trimming cost V 7 bases and J 2 bases, with 14 bases left between them. CDR3 length: 14 amino acids. This CDR3 reads CASTGGRANYGYTF. The CDR3, as DNA: TGCGCCAGCACCGGGGGTCGGGCCAACTATGGCTACACCTTC.